The count of the clone carrying this T cell receptor (beta chain) is one. Antigen unknown. V lost 4 bases and J lost 5, with 17 bases in between. The V gene's germline CDR1 is LNHDA and CDR2 SQIVND (reference sequence). This CDR3 contains 15 residues. This entry belongs to a study of OX40 agonist ivuxolimab in advanced cancers. Study information: Males comprised around 80% of the group, whose mean age was approximately 60 years (range about 20 to 90). Findings and caveats of the study: Part of the nonresponder group also had normalized T-cell clonal expansion that was low.

TCRdb keeps only in-frame clones here, not all; method: immunoSEQ multiplex PCR. This sample has nearly 25,000 clones, with around 90% found just once. Drawing of blood for sampling happened at baseline, at cycle 4 day 1, and at cycle 7 day 1. The clonotype was recovered from an adult with an advanced solid tumor such as melanoma, head and neck, liver or kidney cancer. This specimen was CD4+ or CD8+ T cells sorted from blood, taken in a trial of the OX40 agonist ivuxolimab. This chain connects TRBV19 to TRBJ2-5, with D possibly matching TRBD2 (5 bases). The CDR3 here is CASSNGIISAETQYF. CDR3 nucleotide sequence: TGTGCCAGTAGTAACGGGATAATATCCGCCGAGACCCAGTACTTC.